The 24 T cell receptor beta chains in this list originate from one sample, sequenced in a study of regulatory T cells in long-lasting Graves disease. Time point of the sample: persistent/refractory GD, antithyroid drugs over 5 years with positive TRAb. The TCR library was made from RNA that had been extracted from PBMCs in TRIzol. Building of the TCR beta libraries involved iRepertoire HTBI primers and Arm-PCR of CDR3 regions. TCRdb called the multiplex PCR reads again in MiXCR, with one record for every CDR3 protein. Found here are a few hundred thousand distinct CDR3 sequences, 23% of them singletons; the top ten hold roughly a quarter. Material: peripheral blood mononuclear cells (PBMCs), obtained when the disease was refractory, from a patient treated with antithyroid drugs. These receptors all come from a female donor with Graves disease.

This clonotype was observed many times. The chain recombines TRBV2 with TRBJ2-7, with 7 bases matching TRBD2. The CDR3 runs 15 residues. Germline V gives CDR1 SNHLY, CDR2 FYNNEI. Germline trimming cut 5 bases from V and 5 bases from J; bases unmatched to any gene: 12. The CDR3 region is CASSRFAGDRDEQYF. CDR3 bases: TGTGCCAGCAGTAGGTTTGCGGGAGATAGGGACGAGCAGTACTTC. Together with reference TRBV2 and TRBJ2-7, the CDR3 gives the full variable domain: EPEVTQTPSHQVTQMGQEVILRCVPISNHLYFYWYRQILGQKVEFLVSFYNNEISEKSEIFDDQFSVERPDGSNFTLKIRSTKLEDSAMYFCASSRFAGDRDEQYFGPGTRLTVT.

A word on this clonotype: At one end the junction does not follow the germline gene, possibly because of a read error. The chain couples TRBV5-1 to TRBJ1-1; TRBD1 is a possible D gene (6 bases). CDR1 SGHRS and CDR2 YFSETQ come from the germline V gene. This CDR3 has 14 amino acids. CDR3 region: CASSLAGGRPEAFF. The CDR3 DNA sequence: TGTGCCAGCAGCTTGGCCGGGGGGCGGCCTGAAGCTTTCTTT. Together with reference TRBV5-1 and TRBJ1-1, the CDR3 gives the full variable domain: KAGVTQTPRYLIKTRGQQVTLSCSPISGHRSVSWYQQTPGQGLQFLFEYFSETQRNKGNFPGRFSGRQFSNSRSEMNVSTLELGDSALYLCASSLAGGRPEAFFGQGTRLTVV.

Worth noting for this clonotype: This may come from a read error, since a much larger clone is one base off. The V and J genes are TRBV6-1 and TRBJ1-5; the match to TRBD1 covers 7 bases. Germline loops: CDR1 MNHNS, CDR2 SASEGT. J lost 5 bases, V lost 6 bases, and 10 bases had no gene match. There are 15 residues in the CDR3. The CDR3 spells CASSSGTVSDQPQHF. CDR3 bases: TGTGCCAGCAGCTCCGGGACAGTTTCCGATCAGCCCCAGCATTTT.

This clonotype occurred a few times. The CDR3 DNA reads as TGTGCCAGCTCTAGTACAGGGGGCCTTAGTCAGCCCCAGCATTTT. It is translated as CASSSTGGLSQPQHF. The chain carries TRBV7-9 and TRBJ1-5, with 9 bases that match TRBD1. CDR3 length equals 15 residues. The trim removed 8 bases at V and 6 bases at J, leaving 11 bases unmatched. Germline CDR1 is SEHNR and CDR2 is FQNEAQ (reference sequence).

In its sample, this clonotype was seen a few times. The rearrangement uses TRBV7-2 and TRBJ1-2; D gene uncertain. CDR1 and CDR2 (germline): SGHTA, FQGNSA. The V and J ends lost 1 base and 11 bases respectively, with 14 bases between them. The CDR3 runs 13 residues. For the CDR3, the DNA is TGTGCCAGCAGCTTAGAGAAACCCTTCCCTTACACCTTC. It translates to CASSLEKPFPYTF.

The genes are TRBV20-1 and TRBJ2-1; a possible D gene is TRBD1 (6 bases). V lost 0 bases, J lost 1 base, and 22 bases lay in between. The CDR3 sequence is 19 residues long. Germline CDR1 reads DFQATT; CDR2 reads SNEGSKA (reference sequence). CDR3 protein: CSARDPISEGTTSYNEQFF. CDR3 DNA sequence: TGCAGTGCTAGAGACCCGATCTCTGAAGGGACAACATCCTACAATGAGCAGTTCTTC.

Ten or more counts support this clonotype. The rearrangement links TRBV30 to TRBJ2-5; the D gene could be TRBD1 or TRBD2 (5 bases each). The germline V gene has CDR1 GTSNPN and CDR2 SVGIG (reference sequence). This CDR3 has 14 amino acids. Trimming took 0 bases from V and 4 from J, leaving 12 bases between them. The CDR3 protein is CAWSVEGLGETQYF. In DNA, the CDR3 is TGTGCCTGGAGTGTAGAGGGGCTTGGAGAGACCCAGTACTTC.

The CDR3, as DNA: TGTGCCAGCAGCTCAACTACCGGGACAGGGCTCTACGAGCAGTACTTC. Translating it yields CASSSTTGTGLYEQYF. This rearrangement joins TRBV9 to TRBJ2-7, with TRBD1 matching 9 bases. The germline CDR1 and CDR2 sequences are SGDLS and YYNGEE. V lost 4 bases to trimming and J lost 3 bases; unmatched junction nucleotides: 11. The CDR3 consists of 16 residues.

The chain employs TRBV2 and TRBJ2-5, with TRBD1 matching over 9 bases. CDR1 SNHLY and CDR2 FYNNEI come from the germline V gene. This CDR3 region has 15 residues. V dropped 6 bases and J dropped 4; count of bases not matched to a gene: 9. As DNA, the CDR3 is TGTGCCAGCAGCTCCGGGACAGGGTTACTAGAGACCCAGTACTTC. It yields the protein CASSSGTGLLETQYF.

This clonotype occurred many times. The chain uses TRBV10-3 and TRBJ2-4; a weak D match, TRBD2 (6 bases). The CDR3 sequence is 14 residues long. V was pared by 2 bases and J by 1 base, with 6 bases between. Germline CDR1 is ENHRY and CDR2 is SYGVKD. The CDR3 DNA is TGTGCCATCAGTGAGGGGGGGGCCAAAAACATTCAGTACTTC. Its protein is CAISEGGAKNIQYF.

In this sample, this clonotype turned up many times. The J gene is TRBJ1-2, the V gene TRBV30; no reliable D call. Per germline, CDR1 GTSNPN and CDR2 SVGIG (reference sequence). The V end was cut by 3 bases, the J end by 0 bases, with 11 bases between. There are 14 residues in the CDR3. CDR3 nucleotide sequence: TGTGCCTGGAGGGCCCTTGGAACTAACTATGGCTACACCTTC. This codes for CAWRALGTNYGYTF.

The chain has TRBV19 and TRBJ2-2; perhaps TRBD1 as D (6 bases). CDR1 is LNHDA and CDR2 is SQIVND in the germline V gene (reference sequence). The CDR3 consists of 17 residues. Trimming took 7 bases from V and 1 from J, leaving 19 bases between them. The CDR3 region is CASTFSRQDQNTGELFF. The CDR3 coding sequence is TGTGCCAGTACCTTCTCTCGACAGGACCAGAACACCGGGGAGCTGTTTTTT.

This clonotype was observed a single time. This chain uses TRBV11-3 with TRBJ2-2; D uncertain. Germline V gene data show CDR1 as SGHNT and CDR2 as YENEEA. The CDR3 has 13 residues. V lost 5 bases and J lost 7, with 11 bases in between. CDR3 in amino acids: CASSVGTGGELFF. In DNA form, the CDR3 reads TGTGCCAGCAGCGTCGGAACTGGCGGGGAGCTGTTTTTT.

This clonotype showed up just a few times. The rearrangement links TRBV29-1 to TRBJ1-1; D perhaps matches TRBD1 (6 bases). CDR1 is SQVTM, CDR2 ANQGSEA, per germline. This CDR3 comprises 13 residues. Trimming shortened V by 6 bases and J by 3 bases, and 14 bases separated the two germline ends. Here the CDR3 reads CSVSGALDTEAFF. The CDR3 coding sequence is TGCAGCGTCTCAGGGGCGCTGGACACTGAAGCTTTCTTT.

This clonotype came up many times. The rearrangement joins TRBV2 to TRBJ1-1, with D possibly being TRBD1 (5 bases). V gave up 7 bases and J gave up 5 bases, with 17 bases separating them. The CDR3 covers 14 residues. CDR1 is SNHLY, CDR2 FYNNEI, per germline. The CDR3 coding sequence is TGTGCCAGCACCTCCAGGGTAAGGAGGACTGAAGCTTTCTTT. As protein: CASTSRVRRTEAFF.

This clonotype was seen many times. This CDR3 is CASKGILAGKNTGELFF. The CDR3 bases are TGTGCCAGCAAAGGAATTCTAGCGGGCAAGAACACCGGGGAGCTGTTTTTT. The V and J genes are TRBV12-3 or TRBV12-4 and TRBJ2-2; 8 nucleotides line up with TRBD2. V shed 7 bases, J shed 1 base, and the junction held 11 bases outside the gene matches. The CDR3 loop spans 17 amino acids.

This clonotype was seen more than once but under ten times. The CDR3 spells CSVDPGRRKAFF. The DNA of the CDR3 is TGCAGCGTTGACCCGGGAAGGCGTAAAGCTTTCTTT. The J gene is TRBJ1-1, the V gene TRBV29-1; no definite D call. The germline gives CDR1 SQVTM, CDR2 ANQGSEA. The CDR3 contains 12 residues. V lost 3 bases and J lost 9, with 14 bases in between.

The J gene is TRBJ2-6, the V gene TRBV7-2, with a weak D call TRBD2 (6 bases). The CDR3 contains 18 residues. Germline assignment: CDR1 SGHTA and CDR2 FQGNSA. V lost 2 bases and J lost 0, with 14 bases in between. The CDR3 loop is CASSLSGGTLSGANVLTF. CDR3 sequence (DNA): TGTGCCAGCAGCTTATCCGGCGGGACTCTCTCTGGGGCCAACGTCCTGACTTTC.

There are a few counts of this clonotype. The rearrangement uses TRBV27 and TRBJ2-5; D ambiguous. Trimming took 3 bases from V and 2 from J, leaving 10 bases between them. Looked up from germline, CDR1 is MNHEY and CDR2 is SMNVEV (reference sequence). The CDR3 covers 14 residues. CDR3 protein: CASSFTIRQETQYF. In nucleotides, the CDR3 is TGTGCCAGCAGTTTTACCATCCGACAAGAGACCCAGTACTTC.

The sample holds many counts of this clonotype. The rearrangement joins TRBV28 to TRBJ2-7, with TRBD2 identical over 9 bases. The CDR3 spans 14 residues. V was pared by 6 bases and J by 7 bases, with 10 bases of the junction left unmatched. Per germline, CDR1 MDHEN and CDR2 SYDVKM. The CDR3 sequence: CASRGFSGSQEQYF. The CDR3 DNA reads as TGTGCCAGCAGAGGCTTTAGCGGGAGTCAAGAGCAGTACTTC.

This chain connects TRBV15 to TRBJ2-1; 8 positions match TRBD2. The CDR3 consists of 15 residues. Trimming took 2 bases from V and 13 from J; bases not matched to a gene: 13. CDR1 is LNHNV and CDR2 is YYDKDF in the germline V gene (reference sequence). DNA for the CDR3: TGTGCCACCAGCAGAAGGGACCCGGGACTAGGAGGTCAGTTCTTC. It codes for CATSRRDPGLGGQFF.

The V and J genes are TRBV9 and TRBJ2-2, with D perhaps assigned TRBD1 or TRBD2 (5 bases each). Trimming cost V 0 bases and J 2 bases, with 11 bases left between them. The CDR3 runs to 16 residues. CDR1 and CDR2 from the germline V gene are SGDLS and YYNGEE. The CDR3 region is CASSVELGVNTGELFF. CDR3 in DNA: TGTGCCAGCAGCGTAGAATTGGGGGTTAACACCGGGGAGCTGTTTTTT.

Regarding this clonotype: A much larger clone lies a single base off, so this may be a read error. This chain joins TRBV2 and TRBJ1-5; tentative D call: TRBD1 (6 bases). The CDR3 runs to 13 residues. In germline, CDR1 is SNHLY, CDR2 FYNNEI. The CDR3 is CTSSRGVGQPQHF. CDR3 nucleotides: TGTACCAGCAGCAGGGGTGTGGGCCAGCCCCAGCATTTT.

This clonotype was recorded a few times. The chain recombines TRBV12-3 or TRBV12-4 with TRBJ1-5; D is possibly TRBD1 (5 bases). CDR3 length: 14 residues. V shed 7 bases and J shed 7 bases, with 17 bases lying between them. The DNA for the CDR3 is TGTGCCAGCACCGTCCGGGACCATGGCCAGCCCCAGCATTTT. Its protein is CASTVRDHGQPQHF.